This T cell receptor (beta chain) was found in a study of blood T cell repertoires in COVID-19 (dated by TCRdb to the early 2020s). Some background on the complete study: Samples from collaborators originated in the United States, Italy and Spain and spanned both the acute and convalescent phases of COVID-19. The repertoires were released in a freely available public database meant as a resource for research on the immune response to SARS-CoV-2. The dataset comprised deeply sampled blood TCRbeta repertoires from subjects exposed to, actively infected with, or recovered from COVID-19. The samples were drawn from two sources: the first 160 participants of the ongoing ImmuneRACE study, and 1,000 to 1,500 subjects contributed by 6 global collaborators. Where available, HLA class I and class II types were obtained from metadata supplied by the sample provider rather than from assay-based typing. Sample metadata almost always included a de-identified subject ID, COVID-19 status, age in years and sex. The material from the prospective study consisted of cDNA or gDNA derived from T cells, B-cell-depleted T cells, or PBMCs.

From the germline V gene (reference sequence), CDR1 is LGHDT and CDR2 is YNNKEL. The junction shows trimming of 3 bases on V and 5 bases on J, plus 8 bases between the germline ends. CDR3 length: 12 amino acids, cysteine to phenylalanine. Only the CDR3 region is kept as DNA, spanning 36 bases read in frame from base 1. Enrolling through a virtual design, the prospective study's participants ranged in age from roughly 18 to 89 years and lived across roughly 23 United States geographic areas. To assign participants to cohorts, the prospective study relied on clinical history that participants themselves reported in a screening survey and a study questionnaire. Recovered participants in ImmuneRACE Cohort 3 were defined by two consecutive negative NP/OP PCR tests, clearance by a healthcare professional, or resolution of symptoms. In the prospective study, mobile phlebotomists collected whole blood, serum and a nasopharyngeal or oropharyngeal swab from each participant. Additional blood draws and questionnaires over an approximately two-month period could optionally be provided by prospective study participants. Before DNA extraction, blood samples from the prospective study were shipped at room temperature or frozen.

General conclusions and limits of the study: How much clinical and demographic metadata was included differed by source and by participant, and the metadata was provided uncurated.

A word on this clone: Its antigen is still unknown. No much larger clone is present one base from it, and per-base qualities are unavailable.

The immunoSEQ Assay, a bias-controlled multiplex PCR, was used to amplify TCRbeta CDR3 regions from genomic DNA. Per the original workflow: Nucleated cell counts per sample were estimated from amplification of reference gene primers within the assay. Sequence reads were collapsed and filtered to measure the absolute abundance of every unique TCRbeta CDR3 rearrangement. For each sample, productive Simpson clonality was calculated by taking the square root of Simpson's diversity index across productive rearrangements. This immuneACCESS table, as held by TCRdb, lists in-frame sequences with V and J called but not all clones. Of the missing ones, under half trace to an unresolved V gene in checked studies; the others have no known cause. V and J calls and clone size are those listed in that table; D and trimming were worked out from the DNA. The sample profile shows hundreds of thousands of clones; roughly nine tenths of them were found once. Jointly, the top ten make up just over 8% of the sample.

The chain is made from TRBV3-1 (or the pseudogene TRBV3-2) and TRBJ2-7; the D gene is not confidently resolved. Sequenced: PBMCs or T cells enriched from blood (not recorded which). The receptor comes from a woman in her sixties who had recovered from COVID-19. The CDR3 protein: CASSQNYHEQYF. The bases are TGTGCCAGCAGCCAGAACTACCACGAGCAGTACTTC.